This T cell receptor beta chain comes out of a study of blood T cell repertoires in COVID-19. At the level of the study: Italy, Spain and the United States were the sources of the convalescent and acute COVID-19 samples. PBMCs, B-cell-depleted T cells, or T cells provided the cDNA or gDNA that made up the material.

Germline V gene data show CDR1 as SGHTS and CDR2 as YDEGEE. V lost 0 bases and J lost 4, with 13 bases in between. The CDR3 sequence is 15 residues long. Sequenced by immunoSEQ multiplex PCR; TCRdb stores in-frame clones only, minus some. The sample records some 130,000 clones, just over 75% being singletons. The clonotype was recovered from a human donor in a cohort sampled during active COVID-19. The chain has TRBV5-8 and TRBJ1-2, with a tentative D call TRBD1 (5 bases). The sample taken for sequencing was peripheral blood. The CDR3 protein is CASSLGGADPYGYTF. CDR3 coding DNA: TGTGCCAGCAGCTTGGGGGGCGCGGATCCCTATGGCTACACCTTC.